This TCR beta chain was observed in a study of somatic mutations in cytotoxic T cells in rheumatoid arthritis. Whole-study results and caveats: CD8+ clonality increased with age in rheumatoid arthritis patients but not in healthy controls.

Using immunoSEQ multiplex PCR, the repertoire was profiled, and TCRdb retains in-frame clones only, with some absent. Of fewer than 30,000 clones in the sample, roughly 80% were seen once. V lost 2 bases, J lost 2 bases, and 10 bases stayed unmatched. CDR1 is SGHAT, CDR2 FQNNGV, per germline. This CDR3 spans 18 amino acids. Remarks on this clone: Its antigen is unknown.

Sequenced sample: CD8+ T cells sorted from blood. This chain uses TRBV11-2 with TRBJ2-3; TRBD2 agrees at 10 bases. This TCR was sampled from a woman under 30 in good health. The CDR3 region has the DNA TGTGCCAGCAGCTTATTTCCCCAAGCGGGGGGGACCACAGATACGCAGTATTTT. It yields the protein CASSLFPQAGGTTDTQYF.